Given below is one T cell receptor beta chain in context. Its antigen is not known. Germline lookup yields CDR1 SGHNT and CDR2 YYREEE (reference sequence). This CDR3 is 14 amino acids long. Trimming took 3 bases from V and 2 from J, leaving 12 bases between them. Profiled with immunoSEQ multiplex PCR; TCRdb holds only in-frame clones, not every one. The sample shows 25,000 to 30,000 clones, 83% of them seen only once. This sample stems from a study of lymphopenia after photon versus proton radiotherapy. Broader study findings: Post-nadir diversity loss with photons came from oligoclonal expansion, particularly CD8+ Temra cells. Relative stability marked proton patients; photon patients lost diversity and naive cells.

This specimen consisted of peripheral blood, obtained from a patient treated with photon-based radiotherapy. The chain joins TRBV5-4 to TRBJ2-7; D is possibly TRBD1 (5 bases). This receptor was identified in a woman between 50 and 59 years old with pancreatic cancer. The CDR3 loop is CASSSVDRPYEQYF. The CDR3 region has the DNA TGTGCCAGCAGCTCGGTTGACAGACCCTACGAGCAGTACTTC.